These 15 T cell receptor beta chains came from one sample sequenced in a study of ipilimumab plus nivolumab after autologous stem cell transplantation. Profiled with immunoSEQ multiplex PCR; TCRdb holds only in-frame clones, not every one. The sample has around 20,000 clones, 77% seen once; the top ten hold around 18%. Sequences were derived from PBMCs, sampled in a trial of ipilimumab plus nivolumab as post-transplant consolidation. The receptors here all came from a male donor with diffuse large B-cell lymphoma.

This chain joins TRBV15 and TRBJ2-5; maybe TRBD2 (6 bases). This CDR3 contains 15 residues. Trimming removed 7 bases at V and 5 bases at J, with 20 bases between. The germline V gene has CDR1 LNHNV and CDR2 YYDKDF (reference sequence). In nucleotides, the CDR3 is TGTGCCACCACCCGAAGAATCGGGACTTGGGAGACCCAGTACTTC. Translated, it gives CATTRRIGTWETQYF.

This chain connects TRBV7-2 to TRBJ1-6; no firm D call. The CDR3 length is 15 residues. From germline, CDR1 is SGHTA and CDR2 FQGNSA. V lost 2 bases and J 0 bases, leaving 5 bases between the germline ends. The CDR3 region is CASSLKASYNSPLHF. CDR3 coding DNA: TGTGCCAGCAGCTTAAAGGCCTCCTATAATTCACCCCTCCACTTT. The whole variable domain, remainder taken from reference TRBV7-2 and TRBJ1-6, is GAGVSQSPSNKVTEKGKDVELRCDPISGHTALYWYRQSLGQGLEFLIYFQGNSAPDKSGLPSDRFSAERTGGSVSTLTIQRTQQEDSAVYLCASSLKASYNSPLHFGNGTRLTVT.

The chain has TRBV29-1 and TRBJ2-7; TRBD1 matches at 7 bases. The J segment lost 2 bases and the V segment lost 7 bases, leaving 5 bases of the junction unmatched. This CDR3 has 12 residues. Germline V gene sequence: CDR1 SQVTM, CDR2 ANQGSEA. In DNA, the CDR3 is TGCAGCGCCCGGGACAGCCCCTACGAGCAGTACTTC. This gives the protein CSARDSPYEQYF.

The V call is TRBV4-3, the J call TRBJ1-3; D is ambiguous. The CDR3 sequence is 17 residues long. The V end lost 0 bases, the J end lost 0 bases, and 12 bases lay between the germline ends. Per germline, CDR1 LGHNA and CDR2 YSLEER. The CDR3 DNA is TGCGCCAGCAGCCAAGAGGGGTTTTTGAACTCTGGAAACACCATATATTTT. Encoded protein: CASSQEGFLNSGNTIYF.

This chain uses TRBV4-1 with TRBJ2-1; TRBD1 matches at 9 bases. J lost 6 bases, V lost 4 bases, and 4 bases had no gene match. CDR1 and CDR2 (germline): MGHRA, YSYEKL. This CDR3 has 14 amino acids. CDR3 nucleotides: TGCGCCAGCAGCCCTTTGGGACAGGGCAATGAGCAGTTCTTC. It specifies CASSPLGQGNEQFF.

The chain recombines TRBV5-8 with TRBJ2-1; TRBD1 aligns across 7 bases. The CDR3 is made up of 17 amino acids. The junction had 7 bases not matched to a gene; V was cut back by 1 base and J by 0 bases. Per germline, CDR1 SGHTS and CDR2 YDEGEE. The CDR3 sequence is CASSLFATGSSYNEQFF. The DNA of the CDR3 is TGTGCCAGCAGCTTGTTCGCGACAGGGAGCTCCTACAATGAGCAGTTCTTC.

The chain combines TRBV9 with TRBJ1-5; D is perhaps TRBD1 (6 bases). The V end lost 3 bases, the J end lost 4 bases, and 14 bases lay between the germline ends. In germline, CDR1 is SGDLS, CDR2 YYNGEE. This CDR3 is built from 15 residues. The CDR3 reads CASSAGGHTNQPQHF. Here the CDR3 DNA reads TGTGCCAGCAGCGCGGGGGGACATACTAATCAGCCCCAGCATTTT.

This clone has a handful of counts. For the CDR3, the DNA is TGTGCCAGCAGTGACAGGGTAACCTACGAGCAGTACTTC. Translating it yields CASSDRVTYEQYF. The J gene is TRBJ2-7, the V gene TRBV6-6, with TRBD1 matching 7 bases. The CDR3 consists of 13 residues. Germline V gene data show CDR1 as MNHNY and CDR2 as SVGAGI (reference sequence). Trimming removed 5 bases from V and 2 bases from J; junction bases left unmatched: 3.

The gene calls are TRBV28 and TRBJ2-7; 7 bases are a match to TRBD1. The length of the CDR3 is 14 residues. J lost 2 bases, V lost 7 bases, and 8 bases had no gene match. Germline loops: CDR1 MDHEN, CDR2 SYDVKM. For the CDR3, the DNA is TGTGCCAGCACCAATTCAGGGACAGCCTACGAGCAGTACTTC. Amino acids: CASTNSGTAYEQYF.

This clone was seen many times. J is TRBJ1-2 and V is TRBV27, with 9 bases that match TRBD1. This CDR3 is built from 14 residues. The J segment lost 4 bases and the V segment lost 5 bases, leaving 5 bases of the junction unmatched. Germline V lookup: CDR1 MNHEY, CDR2 SMNVEV (reference sequence). CDR3 in amino acids: CASSGTGTLYGYTF. DNA of the CDR3: TGTGCCAGCAGTGGGACAGGGACACTCTATGGCTACACCTTC.

This chain connects TRBV9 to TRBJ2-3, with D tentatively TRBD2 (6 bases). Looked up from germline, CDR1 is SGDLS and CDR2 is YYNGEE. The CDR3 is 17 residues long. V shed 3 bases and J shed 1 base, with 18 bases lying between them. The CDR3 here is CASSAYRGRGRTDTQYF. In nucleotides, the CDR3 is TGTGCCAGCAGCGCCTACCGGGGGAGAGGACGCACAGATACGCAGTATTTT.

The chain has TRBV19 and TRBJ1-1; 8 bases agree with TRBD1. The V segment lost 4 bases and the J segment 8 bases; nucleotides outside the gene matches: 6. CDR1 and CDR2 from the germline V gene are LNHDA and SQIVND (reference sequence). The CDR3 spans 13 residues. Here the CDR3 DNA reads TGTGCCAGTAGTACCCGACAGGGGTCCGAAGCTTTCTTT. Translating it yields CASSTRQGSEAFF.

This clone was detected once. CDR3 nucleotide sequence: TGTGCCAGCAGCCCCAGCCGGGGGCCAACTAATGAAAAACTGTTTTTT. It yields the protein CASSPSRGPTNEKLFF. This chain uses TRBV25-1 with TRBJ1-4; D is possibly TRBD1 (6 bases). Germline loops: CDR1 MGHDK, CDR2 SYGVNS. V lost 6 bases and J lost 0, with 14 bases in between. This CDR3 has 16 amino acids.

The chain joins TRBV29-1 to TRBJ1-2; D unclear. Germline V gives CDR1 SQVTM, CDR2 ANQGSEA. V lost 4 bases, J lost 4 bases, and 7 bases lay in between. CDR3 length: 11 amino acids. The CDR3 DNA reads as TGCAGCGTTGGAGGGCTCTATGGCTACACCTTC. This codes for CSVGGLYGYTF.

V is TRBV7-7 and J is TRBJ1-3; possible D gene TRBD1, 5 bases. The germline gives CDR1 SSHAT, CDR2 FNYEAQ (reference sequence). This CDR3 has 14 amino acids. V was pared by 5 bases and J by 7 bases, with 15 bases between. The CDR3 loop reads CASSPGGLWNTIYF. The CDR3 region has the DNA TGTGCCAGCAGCCCGGGGGGGTTATGGAACACCATATATTTT.